Below, 25 T cell receptor delta chains from the same sample are listed, as sequenced in a study of γδ T cells in repeated Plasmodium falciparum infection. Bulk repertoires came from Vgamma9/Vdelta2+ or Vdelta2-negative gammadelta T cells flow-sorted from PBMC. TCRdb processed the multiplex PCR reads again with the CATT caller. The table has about 93,000 delta-chain clones, 0.9% to 1% seen once. Sequenced material: gamma-delta T cells from blood. The source is a pool of human donors (malaria-infected and uninfected, not separated).

Remarks on this clone: One base separates it from a far larger clone, so it is likely a read error. This specimen includes other DNA sequences encoding the same CDR3. The V gene was identified as TRDV2, while no J gene was called; the table calls TRDD3, which could not be checked here. Germline V gene data show CDR1 as GEAIGNYY and CDR2 as EKD. The CDR3 is 16 amino acids. Here the CDR3 DNA reads TGTGCCTGTGACAAGACTGGGGCCGACGGGGCCGATAAACTCATCTTC. Protein product: CACDKTGADGADKLIF.

This clone was observed a few times. This DNA's translation and the protein TCRdb lists, from a much larger clone, do not match at residue 18, likely due to a read error; the protein shown is translated from the DNA. The chain uses TRDV1 and TRDJ1; D call uncertain. The V gene's germline CDR1 is TSWWSYY and CDR2 QGS. CDR3 size: 22 residues. CDR3 sequence (DNA): TGTGCTCTTGGGGCTCTTTATCCTGCTTGGCTGACGGGGCGGTCATTCACCGTTAAACTCATCTTT. It is translated as CALGALYPAWLTGRSFTVKLIF.

Comments on this clone: TCRdb lists the protein of a much larger clone for this DNA, which differs at residue 7, so this is likely a read error; the protein given here is translated from the DNA itself. The chain combines TRDV2 with TRDJ1; D uncertain. The J gene is absent in TCRdb and was assigned here via DNA matching to germline. The CDR3 is 11 residues long. Germline loops: CDR1 GEAIGNYY, CDR2 EKD. CDR3 loop: CAWGYTNKLIF. CDR3 in DNA: TGTGCCTGGGGGTACACCAATAAACTCATCTTT.

This clone was picked up many times. Other DNA sequences in the sample encode the same CDR3. This chain links TRDV2 with TRDJ1; D is unclear. The CDR3 runs 18 residues. V was clipped by 1 base and J by 8 bases, with 28 bases between them. CDR1 and CDR2 (germline): GEAIGNYY, EKD. CDR3 protein: CACDTVQVGAGTPSKLIF. The DNA for the CDR3 is TGTGCCTGTGACACGGTCCAGGTGGGTGCGGGCACCCCGAGCAAACTCATCTTT.

In its sample, this clone was seen a few times. The likely explanation is a read error, given a far larger clone one base away. Other DNA variants within this sample encode the same CDR3. With the J gene uncalled, the V gene is TRDV1; TRDD3 is the table's D call and was not checked against the DNA. The CDR3 extends over 23 amino acids. Germline CDR1 and CDR2: TSWWSYY and QGS. The CDR3 nucleotides are TGTGCTCTTGGGGCCCCGTTTCCTACTAACTACCCTCTTGACTGGGGACCACACACTAAGCTCATCTTT. Its protein product is CALGAPFPTNYPLDWGPHTKLIF.

The table lists this clone with many counts. The protein that TCRdb holds for this DNA derives from a much larger clone and differs from the translated DNA at residue 9, which likely indicates a read error; the protein shown here is translated from the DNA. The rearrangement uses TRDV2 and TRDJ1, with unresolved D. CDR3 length: 19 amino acids. Germline lookup yields CDR1 GEAIGNYY and CDR2 EKD. V lost 1 base, J lost 0 bases, and 23 bases lay in between. In DNA form, the CDR3 reads TGTGCCTGTGACACGGTTGGTGGATGCGACAACGACTACACCGATAAACTCATCTTT. Residues: CACDTVGGCDNDYTDKLIF.

As concerns this clone: The protein TCRdb lists belongs to a much larger clone and differs from this DNA's translation at residue 5, which points to a read error; the protein shown is made from the DNA. The chain employs TRDV1 and TRDJ1; D is tentatively TRDD2 or TRDD3 (9 bases each). As TCRdb names no J gene, one was assigned here on the basis of a DNA match to germline. V was cut by 4 bases and J by 10 bases, with 43 bases left in between. The CDR3 is 22 amino acids. Germline V gene sequence: CDR1 TSWWSYY, CDR2 QGS. The CDR3 here is CALGGPCHLPTPWGILGESLIF. The CDR3 region has the DNA TGTGCTCTTGGGGGCCCCTGCCACCTTCCTACCCCATGGGGGATATTAGGGGAGTCACTCATCTTT.

Remarks on this clone: The protein TCRdb gives is from a much larger clone and does not agree with this DNA's translation at residue 4, likely a read error; the protein shown here comes from the DNA. The V gene is TRDV1, but the J gene lacks a call. The CDR3 is made up of 12 amino acids. Germline lookup yields CDR1 TSWWSYY and CDR2 QGS. The CDR3 is CALRETQSRLIF. The CDR3 DNA is TGTGCTCTTAGGGAGACCCAGAGTAGGCTCATCTTT.

As concerns this clone: Given a far larger clone just one base away, this is likely a sequencing read error. Other DNA variants within this sample encode the same CDR3. Written as DNA, the CDR3 is TGTGCTCTTGGGGAATCCTACGCCCCCTTCGGACTGCTGTACACCGACAAACTCATCTTT. Protein sequence: CALGESYAPFGLLYTDKLIF. The rearrangement uses TRDV1 and TRDJ1; D perhaps matches TRDD2 (6 bases). TCRdb supplies no J gene; here it was assigned by aligning the nucleotide sequence to germline. This CDR3 has 20 amino acids. Germline V gives CDR1 TSWWSYY, CDR2 QGS.

About this clone: A far larger clone is only one base removed, so a read error is likely. At the DNA level, this CDR3 is encoded by other sequences in the same sample as well. This sequence joins TRDV1 and TRDJ2, with a weak D call TRDD3 (5 bases). The J gene, missing from TCRdb, was assigned here through DNA to germline matching. The V and J ends lost 0 bases and 3 bases respectively, with 17 bases between them. Germline-derived CDR1 and CDR2 are TSWWSYY and QGS. The CDR3 spans 18 residues. The CDR3 region is CALGELLAGRDVTAQLFF. The CDR3 DNA sequence: TGTGCTCTTGGGGAACTACTGGCCGGGAGAGATGTGACAGCACAACTCTTCTTT.

Comments on this clone: A read error likely explains why the TCRdb protein, taken from a much larger clone, differs from this DNA's translation at residue 14; the protein shown is translated from the DNA. The chain employs TRDV1 and TRDJ1; 10 bases are a match to TRDD3. TCRdb offers no J gene call, so here the DNA was matched to germline to obtain one. Germline assignment: CDR1 TSWWSYY and CDR2 QGS. This CDR3 has 18 residues. CDR3 DNA sequence: TGTGCTCTTGGGGAAAAAATTGGGGGATACAAGTACACCGGTAAACTCATCTTT. Protein product: CALGEKIGGYKYTGKLIF.

In the case of this clone: A read error likely explains this, since a far larger clone differs by one base. This chain joins TRDV1 and TRDJ1; weak D call: TRDD3 (5 bases). The J gene was missing in TCRdb and was found by matching the end of the DNA to germline. V was shortened by 3 bases and J by 1 base, with 51 bases between the two germline ends. Per the germline V gene, CDR1 is TSWWSYY and CDR2 is QGS. The CDR3 runs 28 residues. The CDR3: CALGDPEGAPSSLPPWGSPGGPTDKLIF. CDR3 in DNA: TGTGCTCTTGGGGACCCTGAGGGTGCACCCAGTAGCCTCCCTCCTTGGGGTTCTCCCGGGGGTCCCACCGATAAACTCATCTTT.

Only a few counts were recorded for this clone. A single base is all that separates this from a far larger clone, so a read error is likely. Different DNA sequences within this sample yield the same CDR3. The J segment was not called; the V segment is TRDV2; the tabulated D call, TRDD3, remains unverified against the DNA. The CDR3 loop spans 21 amino acids. Looked up from germline, CDR1 is GEAIGNYY and CDR2 is EKD. CDR3 amino acids: CACDKRSWGFLKTWDTRQMFF. The CDR3 DNA reads as TGTGCCTGTGACAAGAGGAGCTGGGGGTTCCTTAAGACCTGGGACACCCGACAGATGTTTTTT.

This clone occurred a few times. TCRdb records a much larger clone's protein for this DNA, with a difference at residue 14 that likely arises from a read error; the protein given is the translation of the DNA. The chain combines TRDV2 with TRDJ1; 7 bases fit TRDD3. V shed 0 bases and J 3 bases; nucleotides not matched to a gene: 18. The CDR3 is 19 residues long. Germline-derived CDR1 and CDR2 are GEAIGNYY and EKD. The chain's CDR3 is CACDTVGSVVGDHPDKLIF. DNA of the CDR3: TGTGCCTGTGACACCGTGGGCAGTGTGGTGGGGGACCACCCCGATAAACTCATCTTT.

With regard to this clone: The protein TCRdb lists belongs to a much larger clone and differs from this DNA's translation at residue 17, which points to a read error; the protein shown is made from the DNA. The chain carries TRDV3 and TRDJ1; 11 nucleotides agree with TRDD3. The V and J ends lost 2 bases and 0 bases, in that order; junction bases with no gene match: 32. This CDR3 is 24 amino acids long. Per germline, CDR1 TVYSNPD and CDR2 GDNSRS (reference sequence). CDR3: CAFSVQDWGIYHSATVLYTDKLIF. As DNA, the CDR3 is TGTGCCTTTTCTGTTCAAGACTGGGGGATATACCACTCCGCTACAGTACTCTACACCGATAAACTCATCTTT.

Turning to this clone: A far larger clone is only one base removed, so a read error is likely. Other DNA variants within this sample encode the same CDR3. The V call is TRDV2, the J call TRDJ3; possibly TRDD3 for D (6 bases). The length of the CDR3 is 18 residues. Looked up from germline, CDR1 is GEAIGNYY and CDR2 is EKD. Here the CDR3 DNA reads TGTGCCTGCGACAGAGGGGGAGCCACAGAGGCGGACACCCGACAGATGTTTTTC. Amino acids: CACDRGGATEADTRQMFF.

This clone showed up just a few times. TCRdb's entry gives the protein of a much larger clone, which mismatches this DNA's translation at residue 14, likely from a read error; the protein reported here is translated from the DNA. V gene TRAV38-2/DV8 combines with J gene TRDJ1; 10 nucleotides align to TRDD3. The J gene comes from matching the DNA to germline here; TCRdb lacks it. CDR3 length: 25 amino acids. Trimming removed 0 bases from V and 0 bases from J; junction bases left unmatched: 29. CDR1 is TSESDYY and CDR2 is QEAYKQQN in the germline V gene. The CDR3 region has the DNA TGTGCTTATAGGAGCGTTAACTTCGTCAAAGGCGACCTCCGGGGGGATACGGGGAACACCGATAAACTCATCTTT. It translates to CAYRSVNFVKGDLRGDTGNTDKLIF.

This clone was observed a few times. TCRdb's listed protein matches a much larger clone and diverges from this DNA's translation at residue 21, likely through a read error; the protein shown comes from the DNA. The chain uses TRDV1 and TRDJ1, with 8 nucleotides matching TRDD3. With 0 bases clipped from V and 3 bases from J, the junction kept 36 bases outside the gene matches. The germline CDR1 and CDR2 sequences are TSWWSYY and QGS. The CDR3 length is 26 residues. The CDR3 loop is CALGELFGGPVLTAYWGLPYADKLIF. Written as DNA, the CDR3 is TGTGCTCTTGGGGAACTGTTCGGGGGGCCAGTCTTGACTGCGTACTGGGGGTTACCTTACGCCGATAAACTCATCTTT.

About this clone: The amino acid sequence in TCRdb belongs to a much larger clone and departs from this DNA's translation at residue 11, likely a sequencing read error; the sequence shown is translated from the DNA. This chain joins TRDV1 and TRDJ1; 10 bases agree with TRDD3. The J gene is not listed in TCRdb, so it was assigned here from a DNA match to germline. J was trimmed by 5 bases and V by 2 bases; bases with no gene match: 17. The CDR3 loop spans 19 amino acids. CDR1 TSWWSYY and CDR2 QGS come from the germline V gene. The chain's CDR3 is CALGEGSYWGMHGGDKLIF. The DNA for the CDR3 is TGTGCTCTTGGGGAAGGTTCCTACTGGGGGATGCACGGCGGGGATAAACTCATCTTT.

A word on this clone: TCRdb's entry gives the protein of a much larger clone, which mismatches this DNA's translation at residue 17, likely from a read error; the protein reported here is translated from the DNA. In nucleotides, the CDR3 is TGTGCTCTTGGGGAAAAAAGGAAAGGTTACTGGGGGAACACCGATAAACCCATCTTT. It specifies CALGEKRKGYWGNTDKPIF. The chain couples TRDV1 to TRDJ1; 9 bases align to TRDD3. The CDR3 is 19 residues long. Germline CDR1 reads TSWWSYY; CDR2 reads QGS.

This clone occurred many times. The chain combines TRDV2 with TRDJ1; 7 bases are a match to TRDD3. Germline lookup yields CDR1 GEAIGNYY and CDR2 EKD. The CDR3 has 19 amino acids. Germline trimming cut 0 bases from V and 0 bases from J; bases unmatched to any gene: 15. As DNA, the CDR3 is TGTGCCTGTGACACCGTCGCCTTTTCTGGGGGGTACCACACCGATAAACTCATCTTT. This translates into CACDTVAFSGGYHTDKLIF.

Worth noting for this clone: TCRdb records a much larger clone's protein for this DNA, with a difference at residue 10 that likely arises from a read error; the protein given is the translation of the DNA. Written as DNA, the CDR3 is TGTGCTCTTGGGGGCTGTTCCTACCCGCCCGTGATACTGGGGGACCGGCTTAAACTCATCTTT. Its protein product is CALGGCSYPPVILGDRLKLIF. The V and J genes are TRDV1 and TRDJ1, with 9 bases matching TRDD3. The V gene's germline CDR1 is TSWWSYY and CDR2 QGS. The CDR3 spans 21 residues. With 4 bases clipped from V and 7 bases from J, the junction kept 28 bases outside the gene matches.

This clone was seen more than once but under ten times. TCRdb's entry gives the protein of a much larger clone, which mismatches this DNA's translation at residue 9, likely from a read error; the protein reported here is translated from the DNA. V usage is TRDV1 and J usage is TRDJ1; D is possibly TRDD2 or TRDD3 (8 bases each). The CDR3 has 24 amino acids. CDR1 TSWWSYY and CDR2 QGS come from the germline V gene. Deletions cut 2 bases from V and 0 bases from J, with 37 bases between. The CDR3 region is CALGEKVSLFLLHYWGPDTDKLIF. CDR3 nucleotide sequence: TGTGCTCTTGGGGAAAAGGTGAGCCTCTTCCTACTACATTACTGGGGGCCGGACACCGATAAACTCATCTTT.

This clone was detected only a few times. A read error likely explains why the TCRdb protein, taken from a much larger clone, differs from this DNA's translation at residue 26; the protein shown is translated from the DNA. The J gene is uncalled and the V gene is TRDV1; TRDD3 is taken as the D call from the table, unchecked against the DNA. Germline V gene sequence: CDR1 TSWWSYY, CDR2 QGS. The CDR3 loop spans 27 amino acids. In DNA form, the CDR3 reads TGTGCTCTTGGGGAACTGGGACCCTACTTTCCCCCGAAAACCGACTACTGGGGGGATACTAGTTCCGATAAACTCACCTTT. Its translation: CALGELGPYFPPKTDYWGDTSSDKLTF.

In this sample, this clone turned up many times. TCRdb attributes to this sequence the protein of a much larger clone, which differs from the DNA translation at residue 9; a read error is likely, and the protein displayed is translated from the DNA. This rearrangement joins TRDV2 to TRDJ1, with no clear D. As TCRdb names no J gene, one was assigned here on the basis of a DNA match to germline. V lost 3 bases and J lost 3, with 13 bases in between. The CDR3 consists of 14 residues. Per germline, CDR1 GEAIGNYY and CDR2 EKD. For the CDR3, the DNA is TGTGCCTGTGACGCTATTTCGTACGCCGATAAACTCATCTTT. Amino acid sequence: CACDAISYADKLIF.